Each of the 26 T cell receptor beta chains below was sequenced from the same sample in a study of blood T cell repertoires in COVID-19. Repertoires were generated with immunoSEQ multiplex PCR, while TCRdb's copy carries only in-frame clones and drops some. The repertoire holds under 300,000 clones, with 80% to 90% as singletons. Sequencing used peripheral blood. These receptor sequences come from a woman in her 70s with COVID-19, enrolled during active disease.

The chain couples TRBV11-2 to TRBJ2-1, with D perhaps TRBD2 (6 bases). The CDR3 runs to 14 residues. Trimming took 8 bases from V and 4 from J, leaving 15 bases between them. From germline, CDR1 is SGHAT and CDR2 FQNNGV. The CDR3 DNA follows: TGTGCCAGCGCAGGGACTCCTCGGTACAATGAGCAGTTCTTC. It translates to CASAGTPRYNEQFF.

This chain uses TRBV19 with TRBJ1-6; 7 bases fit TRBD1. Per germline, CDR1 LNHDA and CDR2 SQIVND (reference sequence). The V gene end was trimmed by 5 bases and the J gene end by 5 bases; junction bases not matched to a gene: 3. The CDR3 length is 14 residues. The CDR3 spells CASSGTANNSPLHF. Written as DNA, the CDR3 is TGTGCCAGTAGTGGGACAGCGAATAATTCACCCCTCCACTTT.

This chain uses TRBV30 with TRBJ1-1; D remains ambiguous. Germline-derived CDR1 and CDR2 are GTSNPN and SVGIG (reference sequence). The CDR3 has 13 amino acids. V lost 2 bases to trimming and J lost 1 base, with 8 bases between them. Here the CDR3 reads CAWSLFSNTEAFF. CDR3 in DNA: TGTGCCTGGAGTCTCTTTTCGAACACTGAAGCTTTCTTT. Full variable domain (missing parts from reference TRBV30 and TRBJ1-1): SQTIHQWPATLVQPVGSPLSLECTVEGTSNPNLYWYRQAAGRGLQLLFYSVGIGQISSEVPQNLSASRPQDRQFILSSKKLLLSDSGFYLCAWSLFSNTEAFFGQGTRLTVV.

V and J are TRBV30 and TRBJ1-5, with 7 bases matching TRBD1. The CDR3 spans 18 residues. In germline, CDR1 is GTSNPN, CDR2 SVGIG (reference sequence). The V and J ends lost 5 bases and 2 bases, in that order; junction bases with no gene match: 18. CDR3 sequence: CAWAPRSGGLGGNQPQHF. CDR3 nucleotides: TGTGCCTGGGCCCCTAGGTCAGGGGGTTTAGGGGGCAATCAGCCCCAGCATTTT. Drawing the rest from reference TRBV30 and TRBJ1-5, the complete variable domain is SQTIHQWPATLVQPVGSPLSLECTVEGTSNPNLYWYRQAAGRGLQLLFYSVGIGQISSEVPQNLSASRPQDRQFILSSKKLLLSDSGFYLCAWAPRSGGLGGNQPQHFGDGTRLSIL.

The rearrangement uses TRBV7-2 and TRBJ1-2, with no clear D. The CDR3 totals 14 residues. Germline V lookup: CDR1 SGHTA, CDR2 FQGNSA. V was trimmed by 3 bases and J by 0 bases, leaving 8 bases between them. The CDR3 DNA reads TGTGCCAGCAGCTTGACAAGTACTAACTATGGCTACACCTTC. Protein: CASSLTSTNYGYTF.

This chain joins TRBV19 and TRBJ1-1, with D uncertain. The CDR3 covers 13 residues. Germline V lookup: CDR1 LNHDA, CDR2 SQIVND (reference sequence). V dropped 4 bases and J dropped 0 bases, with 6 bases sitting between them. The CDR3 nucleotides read TGTGCCAGTAGTACCCACTTGAACACTGAAGCTTTCTTT. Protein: CASSTHLNTEAFF.

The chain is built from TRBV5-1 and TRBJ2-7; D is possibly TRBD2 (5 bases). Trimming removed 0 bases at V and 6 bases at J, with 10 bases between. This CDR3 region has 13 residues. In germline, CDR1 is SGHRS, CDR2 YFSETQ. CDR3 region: CASSLGEGTEQYF. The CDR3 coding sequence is TGCGCCAGCAGCTTGGGAGAGGGAACCGAGCAGTACTTC. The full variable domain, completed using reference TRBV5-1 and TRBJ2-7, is KAGVTQTPRYLIKTRGQQVTLSCSPISGHRSVSWYQQTPGQGLQFLFEYFSETQRNKGNFPGRFSGRQFSNSRSEMNVSTLELGDSALYLCASSLGEGTEQYFGPGTRLTVT.

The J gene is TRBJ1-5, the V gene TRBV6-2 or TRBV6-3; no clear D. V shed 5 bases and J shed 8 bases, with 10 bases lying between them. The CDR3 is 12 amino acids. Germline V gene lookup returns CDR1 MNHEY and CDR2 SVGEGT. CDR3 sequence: CASSQREKPQHF. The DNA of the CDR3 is TGTGCCAGCAGTCAACGTGAGAAGCCCCAGCATTTT.

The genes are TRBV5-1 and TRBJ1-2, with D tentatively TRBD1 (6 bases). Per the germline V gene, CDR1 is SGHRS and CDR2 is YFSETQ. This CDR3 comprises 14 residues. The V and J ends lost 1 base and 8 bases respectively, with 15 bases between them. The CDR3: CASSLPGEPGGYTF. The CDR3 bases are TGCGCCAGCAGCTTGCCAGGGGAGCCAGGCGGCTACACCTTC.

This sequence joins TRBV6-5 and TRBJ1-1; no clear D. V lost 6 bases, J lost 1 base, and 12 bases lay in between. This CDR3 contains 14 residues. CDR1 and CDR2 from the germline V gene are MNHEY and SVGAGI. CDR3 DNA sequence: TGTGCCAGCAGCCCCTTCTCAGGGAACACTGAAGCTTTCTTT. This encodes CASSPFSGNTEAFF.

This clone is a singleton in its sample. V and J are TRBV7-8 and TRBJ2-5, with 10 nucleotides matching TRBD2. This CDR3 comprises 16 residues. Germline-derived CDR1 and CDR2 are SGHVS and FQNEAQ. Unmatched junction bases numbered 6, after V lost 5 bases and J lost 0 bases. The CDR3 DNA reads TGTGCCAGCAGCCTAAGAGCGGGGGGGAACCAAGAGACCCAGTACTTC. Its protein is CASSLRAGGNQETQYF.

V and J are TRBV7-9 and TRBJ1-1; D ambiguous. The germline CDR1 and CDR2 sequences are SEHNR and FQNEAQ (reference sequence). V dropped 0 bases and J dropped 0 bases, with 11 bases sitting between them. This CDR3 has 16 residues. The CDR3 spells CASSLAAGRLNTEAFF. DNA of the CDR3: TGTGCCAGCAGCTTAGCGGCGGGCAGGTTGAACACTGAAGCTTTCTTT.

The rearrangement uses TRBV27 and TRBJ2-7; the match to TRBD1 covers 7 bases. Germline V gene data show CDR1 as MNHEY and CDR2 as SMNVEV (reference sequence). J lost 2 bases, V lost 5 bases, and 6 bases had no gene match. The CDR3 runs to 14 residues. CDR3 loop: CASSPQGPTYEQYF. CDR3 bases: TGTGCCAGCAGTCCACAGGGGCCCACCTACGAGCAGTACTTC.

The CDR3 bases are TGTGCCAGCAGTGCCGCCGGGACAGCCTATGGCTACACCTTC. Amino acid sequence: CASSAAGTAYGYTF. The chain carries TRBV27 and TRBJ1-2, with 7 bases fitting TRBD1. Germline lookup yields CDR1 MNHEY and CDR2 SMNVEV (reference sequence). The trim removed 5 bases at V and 4 bases at J, leaving 7 bases unmatched. This CDR3 is built from 14 residues.

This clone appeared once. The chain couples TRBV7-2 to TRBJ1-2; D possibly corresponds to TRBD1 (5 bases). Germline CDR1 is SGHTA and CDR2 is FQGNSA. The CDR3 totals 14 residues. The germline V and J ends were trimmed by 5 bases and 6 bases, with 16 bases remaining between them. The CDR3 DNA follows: TGTGCCAGCAGCCCTTCGCAGGGTTTCGATGGCTACACCTTC. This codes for CASSPSQGFDGYTF.

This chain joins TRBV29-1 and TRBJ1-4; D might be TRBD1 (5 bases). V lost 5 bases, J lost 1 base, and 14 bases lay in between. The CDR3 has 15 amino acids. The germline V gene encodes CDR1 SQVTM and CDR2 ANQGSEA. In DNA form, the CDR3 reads TGCAGCGTTTCGCCGACAAGGGGAACTAATGAAAAACTGTTTTTT. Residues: CSVSPTRGTNEKLFF.

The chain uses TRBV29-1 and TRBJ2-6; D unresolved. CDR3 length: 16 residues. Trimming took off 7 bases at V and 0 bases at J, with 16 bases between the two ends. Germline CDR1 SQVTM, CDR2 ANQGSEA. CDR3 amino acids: CSASLFGLSGANVLTF. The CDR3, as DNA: TGCAGCGCTTCGCTATTCGGTCTCTCTGGGGCCAACGTCCTGACTTTC.

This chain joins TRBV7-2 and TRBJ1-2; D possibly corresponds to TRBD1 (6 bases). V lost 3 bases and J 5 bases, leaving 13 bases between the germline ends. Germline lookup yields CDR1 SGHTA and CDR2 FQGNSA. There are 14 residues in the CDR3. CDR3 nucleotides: TGTGCCAGCAGCTTGGGGTCACAGGGATATGGCTACACCTTC. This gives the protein CASSLGSQGYGYTF.

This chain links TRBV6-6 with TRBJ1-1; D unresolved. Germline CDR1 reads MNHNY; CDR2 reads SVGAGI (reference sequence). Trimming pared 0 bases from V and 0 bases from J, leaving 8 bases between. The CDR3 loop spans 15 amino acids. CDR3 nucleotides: TGTGCCAGCAGTTACTCAAACAGTATGAACACTGAAGCTTTCTTT. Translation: CASSYSNSMNTEAFF.

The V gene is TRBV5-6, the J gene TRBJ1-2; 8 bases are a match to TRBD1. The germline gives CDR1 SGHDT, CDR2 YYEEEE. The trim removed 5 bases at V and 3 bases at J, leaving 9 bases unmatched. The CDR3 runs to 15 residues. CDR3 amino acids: CASSIIGQGDYGYTF. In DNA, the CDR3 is TGTGCCAGCAGTATAATCGGACAGGGTGACTATGGCTACACCTTC. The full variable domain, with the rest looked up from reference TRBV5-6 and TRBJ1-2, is DAGVTQSPTHLIKTRGQQVTLRCSPKSGHDTVSWYQQALGQGPQFIFQYYEEEERQRGNFPDRFSGHQFPNYSSELNVNALLLGDSALYLCASSIIGQGDYGYTFGSGTRLTVV.

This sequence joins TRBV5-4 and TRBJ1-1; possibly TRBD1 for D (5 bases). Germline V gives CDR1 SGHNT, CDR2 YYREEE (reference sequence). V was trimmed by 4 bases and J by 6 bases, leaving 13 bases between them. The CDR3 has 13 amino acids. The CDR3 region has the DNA TGTGCCAGCAGCCTAGCGGGGGACCCTGAAGCTTTCTTT. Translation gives CASSLAGDPEAFF.

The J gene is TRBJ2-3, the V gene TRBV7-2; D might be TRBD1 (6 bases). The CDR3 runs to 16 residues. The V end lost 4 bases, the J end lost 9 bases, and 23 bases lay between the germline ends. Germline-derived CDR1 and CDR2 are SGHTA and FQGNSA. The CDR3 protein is CASSSLLTGLGATQYF. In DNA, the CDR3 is TGTGCCAGCAGCTCCCTACTCACAGGGCTGGGGGCCACGCAGTATTTT.

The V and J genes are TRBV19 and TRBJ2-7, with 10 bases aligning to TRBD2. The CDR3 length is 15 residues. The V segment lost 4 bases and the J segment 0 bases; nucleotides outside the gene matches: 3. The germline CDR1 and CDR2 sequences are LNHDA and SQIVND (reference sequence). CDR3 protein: CASSRTSGNSYEQYF. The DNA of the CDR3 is TGTGCCAGTAGTAGGACTAGCGGAAACTCCTACGAGCAGTACTTC.

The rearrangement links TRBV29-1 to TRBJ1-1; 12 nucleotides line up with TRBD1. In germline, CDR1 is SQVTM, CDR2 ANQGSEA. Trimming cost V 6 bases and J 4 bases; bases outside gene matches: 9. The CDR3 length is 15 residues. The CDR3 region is CSVAGTGGAGTEAFF. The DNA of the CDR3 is TGCAGCGTCGCCGGGACAGGGGGCGCAGGCACTGAAGCTTTCTTT.

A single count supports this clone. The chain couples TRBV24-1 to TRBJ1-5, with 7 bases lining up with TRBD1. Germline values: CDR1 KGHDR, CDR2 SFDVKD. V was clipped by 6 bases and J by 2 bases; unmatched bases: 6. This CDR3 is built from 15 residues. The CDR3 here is CATSPGQYGNQPQHF. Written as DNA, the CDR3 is TGTGCCACCAGTCCGGGACAGTACGGCAATCAGCCCCAGCATTTT.

The CDR3 DNA reads as TGTGCCAGCTCACCACCCTCAGGGTCGAGGGAAAAACTGTTTTTT. Protein: CASSPPSGSREKLFF. The gene calls are TRBV18 and TRBJ1-4, with D tentatively TRBD1 (5 bases). Germline assignment: CDR1 KGHSH and CDR2 LQKENI. This CDR3 region has 15 residues. Trimming took 0 bases from V and 8 from J, leaving 13 bases between them.